This T cell receptor (beta chain) was sequenced for a study of blood T cell repertoires in COVID-19. The germline CDR1 and CDR2 sequences are MNHEY and SVGAGI. The CDR3 runs 16 residues. The V end lost 0 bases, the J end lost 5 bases, and 13 bases lay between the germline ends. The table came from immunoSEQ multiplex PCR; TCRdb's copy has only in-frame clones and leaves some out. Among 300,000 to 350,000 clones, about 86% were seen once, and the ten largest hold 3.5% to 4.5%. This receptor was identified in a woman in her 40s with acute COVID-19. Sequenced sample: PBMCs or T cells enriched from blood (not recorded which). V and J are TRBV6-5 and TRBJ2-2, with D possibly matching TRBD1 (6 bases). CDR3 sequence: CASSYSRGGTTGELFF. CDR3 nucleotides: TGTGCCAGCAGTTACTCCAGGGGTGGGACGACCGGGGAGCTGTTTTTT.